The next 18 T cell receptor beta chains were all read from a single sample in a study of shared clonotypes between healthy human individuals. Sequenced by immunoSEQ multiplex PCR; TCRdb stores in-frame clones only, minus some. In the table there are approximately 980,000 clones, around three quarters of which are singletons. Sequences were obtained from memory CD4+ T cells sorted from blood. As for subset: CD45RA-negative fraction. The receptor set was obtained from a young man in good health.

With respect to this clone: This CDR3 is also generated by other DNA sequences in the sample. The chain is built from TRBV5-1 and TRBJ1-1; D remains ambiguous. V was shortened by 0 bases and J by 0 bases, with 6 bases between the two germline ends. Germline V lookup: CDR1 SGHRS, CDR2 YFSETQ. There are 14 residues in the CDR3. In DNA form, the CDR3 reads TGCGCCAGCAGCTTGGACGGTTTGAACACTGAAGCTTTCTTT. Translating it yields CASSLDGLNTEAFF.

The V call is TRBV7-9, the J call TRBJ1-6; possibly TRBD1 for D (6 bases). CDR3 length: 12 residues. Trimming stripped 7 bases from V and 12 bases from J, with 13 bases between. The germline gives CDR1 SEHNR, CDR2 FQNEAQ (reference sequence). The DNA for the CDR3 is TGTGCCAGCACATTCGGGGGCCGACCCCTCCACTTT. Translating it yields CASTFGGRPLHF.

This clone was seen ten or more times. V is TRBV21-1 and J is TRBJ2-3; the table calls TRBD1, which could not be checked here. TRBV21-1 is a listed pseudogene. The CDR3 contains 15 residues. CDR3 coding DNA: TGTGCCAGCAGCAGGCAGGTAGATGACACAGATACGCAGTATTTT. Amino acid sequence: CASSRQVDDTDTQYF.

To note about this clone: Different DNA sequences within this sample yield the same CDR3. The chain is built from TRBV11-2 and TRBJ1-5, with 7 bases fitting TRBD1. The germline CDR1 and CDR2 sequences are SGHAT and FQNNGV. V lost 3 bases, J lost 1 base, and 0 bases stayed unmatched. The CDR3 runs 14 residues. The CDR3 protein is CASSLGQSNQPQHF. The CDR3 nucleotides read TGTGCCAGCAGCTTGGGACAGAGCAATCAGCCCCAGCATTTT.

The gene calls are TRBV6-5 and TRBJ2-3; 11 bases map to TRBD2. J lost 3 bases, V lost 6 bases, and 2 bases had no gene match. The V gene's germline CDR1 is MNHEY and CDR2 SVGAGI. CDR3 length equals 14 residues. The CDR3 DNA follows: TGTGCCAGCAGAGGACTAGCGGGTACAGATACGCAGTATTTT. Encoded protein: CASRGLAGTDTQYF.

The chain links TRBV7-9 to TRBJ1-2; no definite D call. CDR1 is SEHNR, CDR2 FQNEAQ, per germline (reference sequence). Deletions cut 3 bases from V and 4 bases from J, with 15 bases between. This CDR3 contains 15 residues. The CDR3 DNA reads TGTGCCAGCAGCTTGGGCCTAGGCGACGGCTATGGCTACACCTTC. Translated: CASSLGLGDGYGYTF. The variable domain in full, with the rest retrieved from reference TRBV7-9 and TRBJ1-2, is DTGVSQNPRHKITKRGQNVTFRCDPISEHNRLYWYRQTLGQGPEFLTYFQNEAQLEKSRLLSDRFSAERPKGSFSTLEIQRTEQGDSAMYLCASSLGLGDGYGYTFGSGTRLTVV.

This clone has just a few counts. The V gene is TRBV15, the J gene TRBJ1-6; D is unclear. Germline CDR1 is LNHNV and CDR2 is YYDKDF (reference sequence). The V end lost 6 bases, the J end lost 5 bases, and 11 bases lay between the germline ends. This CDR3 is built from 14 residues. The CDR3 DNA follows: TGTGCCACCAGTCCCAAGAGGGATAATTCACCCCTCCACTTT. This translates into CATSPKRDNSPLHF.

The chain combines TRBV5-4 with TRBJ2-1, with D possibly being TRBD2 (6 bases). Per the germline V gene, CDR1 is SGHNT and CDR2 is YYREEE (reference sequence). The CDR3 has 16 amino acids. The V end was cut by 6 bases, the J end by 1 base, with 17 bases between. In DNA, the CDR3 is TGTGCCAGCACCCCTGTATCCGGGAGTTCCTACAATGAGCAGTTCTTC. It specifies CASTPVSGSSYNEQFF. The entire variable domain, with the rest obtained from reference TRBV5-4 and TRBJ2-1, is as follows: ETGVTQSPTHLIKTRGQQVTLRCSSQSGHNTVSWYQQALGQGPQFIFQYYREEENGRGNFPPRFSGLQFPNYSSELNVNALELDDSALYLCASTPVSGSSYNEQFFGPGTRLTVL.

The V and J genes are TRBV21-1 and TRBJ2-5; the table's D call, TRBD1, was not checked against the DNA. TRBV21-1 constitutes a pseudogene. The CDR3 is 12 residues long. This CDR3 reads CASGWTEETQYF. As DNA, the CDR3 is TGTGCCAGCGGTTGGACAGAGGAGACCCAGTACTTC.

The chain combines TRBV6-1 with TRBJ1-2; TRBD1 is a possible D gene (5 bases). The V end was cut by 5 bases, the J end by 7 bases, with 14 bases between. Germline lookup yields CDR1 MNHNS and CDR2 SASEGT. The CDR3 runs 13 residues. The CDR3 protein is CASSPRETVGYTF. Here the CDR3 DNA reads TGTGCCAGCAGTCCCCGGGAGACAGTTGGCTACACCTTC.

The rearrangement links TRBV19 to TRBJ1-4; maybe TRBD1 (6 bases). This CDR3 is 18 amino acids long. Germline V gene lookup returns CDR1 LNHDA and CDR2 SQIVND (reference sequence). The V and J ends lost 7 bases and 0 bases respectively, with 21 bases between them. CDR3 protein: CASKESPRGAATNEKLFF. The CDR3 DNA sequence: TGTGCCAGTAAAGAAAGTCCCCGGGGGGCTGCAACTAATGAAAAACTGTTTTTT.

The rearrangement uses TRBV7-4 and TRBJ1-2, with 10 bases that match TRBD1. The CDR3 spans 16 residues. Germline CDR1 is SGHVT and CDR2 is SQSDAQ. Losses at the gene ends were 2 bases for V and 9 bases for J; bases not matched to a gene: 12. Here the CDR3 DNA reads TGTGCCAGCAGCTTAAATTTTAGGGACAGGGGATCGAGCTACACCTTC. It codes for CASSLNFRDRGSSYTF.

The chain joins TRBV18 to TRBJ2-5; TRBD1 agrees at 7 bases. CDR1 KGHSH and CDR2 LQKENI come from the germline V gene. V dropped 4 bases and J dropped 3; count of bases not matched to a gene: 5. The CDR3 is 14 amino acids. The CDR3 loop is CASSLGQVEETQYF. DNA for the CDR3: TGTGCCAGCTCACTCGGACAGGTGGAAGAGACCCAGTACTTC.

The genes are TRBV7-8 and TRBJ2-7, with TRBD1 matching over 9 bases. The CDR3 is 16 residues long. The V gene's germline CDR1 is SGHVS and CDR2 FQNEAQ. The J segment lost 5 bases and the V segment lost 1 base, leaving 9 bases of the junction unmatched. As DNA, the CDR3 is TGTGCCAGCAGCTTAGGAGACAGGGGGGCGCAGGACGAGCAGTACTTC. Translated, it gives CASSLGDRGAQDEQYF.

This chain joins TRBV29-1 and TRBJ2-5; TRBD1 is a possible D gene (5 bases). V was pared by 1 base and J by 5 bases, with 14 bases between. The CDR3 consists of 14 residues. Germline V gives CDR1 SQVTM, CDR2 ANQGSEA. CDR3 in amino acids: CSVEGGDIWETQYF. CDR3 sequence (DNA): TGCAGCGTTGAAGGGGGCGACATATGGGAGACCCAGTACTTC.

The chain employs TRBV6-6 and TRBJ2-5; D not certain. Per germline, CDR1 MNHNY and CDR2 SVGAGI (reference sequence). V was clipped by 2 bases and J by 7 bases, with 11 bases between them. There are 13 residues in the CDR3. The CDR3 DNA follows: TGTGCCAGCAGTTACCCAAACCCGGGGACCCAGTACTTC. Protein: CASSYPNPGTQYF.

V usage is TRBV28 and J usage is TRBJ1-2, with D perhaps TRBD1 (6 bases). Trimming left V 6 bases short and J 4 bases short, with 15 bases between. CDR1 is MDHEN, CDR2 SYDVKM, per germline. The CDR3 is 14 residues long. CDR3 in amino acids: CASRLQGPGYGYTF. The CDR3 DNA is TGTGCCAGCAGGTTACAGGGACCTGGCTATGGCTACACCTTC.

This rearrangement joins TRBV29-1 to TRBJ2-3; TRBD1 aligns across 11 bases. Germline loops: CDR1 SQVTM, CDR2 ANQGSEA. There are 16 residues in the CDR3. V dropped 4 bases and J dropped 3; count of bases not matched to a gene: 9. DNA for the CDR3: TGCAGCGTTGCTAGTTTAGGACAGGGGGCAACAGATACGCAGTATTTT. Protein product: CSVASLGQGATDTQYF.